Presented here are 23 T cell receptor beta chains from one specimen sequenced in a study of blood T cell repertoires in COVID-19. The protocol was immunoSEQ multiplex PCR, while the TCRdb copy is restricted to in-frame clones and leaves out a portion. The sample has about 400,000 clones, less than 90% seen once; the top ten hold about 7%. Material: peripheral blood. The source of these receptors is a woman aged 60-70 years with COVID-19, enrolled during active disease.

The count of this clone is one. The chain couples TRBV2 to TRBJ2-7, with TRBD1 matching 10 bases. The CDR3 spans 14 residues. Trimming cost V 5 bases and J 2 bases; bases outside gene matches: 3. CDR1 and CDR2 (germline): SNHLY, FYNNEI. The CDR3 DNA follows: TGTGCCAGCAGTCGCGGGACAGGGGCCTACGAGCAGTACTTC. Translated, it gives CASSRGTGAYEQYF.

The V call is TRBV5-5, the J call TRBJ1-5, with D perhaps matching TRBD1 (5 bases). The CDR3 length is 15 residues. V lost 1 base and J 1 base, leaving 9 bases between the germline ends. Germline V gives CDR1 SGHKS, CDR2 YYEKEE (reference sequence). The CDR3 nucleotides are TGTGCCAGCAGCTTGCAGGGATGGAGCAATCAGCCCCAGCATTTT. It yields the protein CASSLQGWSNQPQHF. Looking up the rest from reference TRBV5-5 and TRBJ1-5 gives the full variable domain: DAGVTQSPTHLIKTRGQQVTLRCSPISGHKSVSWYQQVLGQGPQFIFQYYEKEERGRGNFPDRFSARQFPNYSSELNVNALLLGDSALYLCASSLQGWSNQPQHFGDGTRLSIL.

V and J are TRBV29-1 and TRBJ1-1, with TRBD1 matching over 7 bases. V lost 4 bases and J lost 1; bases outside the gene matches: 12. CDR1 is SQVTM and CDR2 is ANQGSEA in the germline V gene. The CDR3 sequence is 16 residues long. The CDR3 nucleotides are TGCAGCGTTGCCCTGAACAGGGGCTACCGGAACACTGAAGCTTTCTTT. It translates to CSVALNRGYRNTEAFF.

This chain links TRBV6-5 with TRBJ2-3; D remains ambiguous. The CDR3 contains 15 residues. The germline CDR1 and CDR2 sequences are MNHEY and SVGAGI. V lost 2 bases to trimming and J lost 0 bases, with 9 bases between them. In nucleotides, the CDR3 is TGTGCCAGCAGTTACGGCTCCGGGAGCACAGATACGCAGTATTTT. Amino acid sequence: CASSYGSGSTDTQYF.

The chain recombines TRBV13 with TRBJ1-4, with D possibly being TRBD1 (5 bases). This CDR3 contains 16 residues. Germline CDR1 and CDR2: PRHDT and FYEKMQ (reference sequence). V lost 4 bases and J 0 bases, leaving 12 bases between the germline ends. The CDR3 DNA sequence: TGTGCCAGCAGCTCTTCAGGGATTGCAACTAATGAAAAACTGTTTTTT. Translation gives CASSSSGIATNEKLFF.

This chain joins TRBV3-1 (or the pseudogene TRBV3-2) and TRBJ2-3; 13 nucleotides align to TRBD2. V was pared by 0 bases and J by 0 bases, with 9 bases of the junction left unmatched. Germline V gene data show CDR1 as LGHDT and CDR2 as YNNKEL (reference sequence). The CDR3 is made up of 20 amino acids. In nucleotides, the CDR3 is TGTGCCAGCAGCCAAGAAACCGGGACTAGCGGGGATATTAGCACAGATACGCAGTATTTT. Translating it yields CASSQETGTSGDISTDTQYF.

This chain uses TRBV29-1 with TRBJ2-1, with a possible D match to TRBD1 (6 bases). The CDR3 runs 17 residues. V was pared by 0 bases and J by 0 bases, with 15 bases between. The germline gives CDR1 SQVTM, CDR2 ANQGSEA. CDR3 loop: CSVEDGATGSSYNEQFF. CDR3 nucleotide sequence: TGCAGCGTTGAAGATGGTGCAACAGGGAGCTCCTACAATGAGCAGTTCTTC.

The rearrangement joins TRBV5-6 to TRBJ1-6; 7 bases match TRBD1. There are 17 residues in the CDR3. V was clipped by 4 bases and J by 0 bases; unmatched bases: 7. The germline V gene encodes CDR1 SGHDT and CDR2 YYEEEE. The CDR3 DNA follows: TGTGCCAGCAGCCACCTGGGACAGAGCTCCTATAATTCACCCCTCCACTTT. It yields the protein CASSHLGQSSYNSPLHF.

Remarks on this clone: This specimen includes other DNA sequences encoding the same CDR3. The rearrangement joins TRBV6-6 to TRBJ1-5; 11 bases match TRBD1. Germline V gives CDR1 MNHNY, CDR2 SVGAGI (reference sequence). The CDR3 loop spans 15 amino acids. V lost 4 bases and J lost 4; bases outside the gene matches: 3. In nucleotides, the CDR3 is TGTGCCAGCAGTTCCGGGACAGGGGGTAATCAGCCCCAGCATTTT. Its translation: CASSSGTGGNQPQHF.

This chain uses TRBV11-2 with TRBJ1-5, with D unclear. The V and J ends lost 3 bases and 5 bases respectively, with 14 bases between them. This CDR3 contains 15 residues. The germline V gene encodes CDR1 SGHAT and CDR2 FQNNGV. The CDR3 nucleotides read TGTGCCAGCAGCTTGATGGGAGGGAGGGATCAGCCCCAGCATTTT. This sequence encodes CASSLMGGRDQPQHF. Drawing the rest from reference TRBV11-2 and TRBJ1-5, the complete variable domain is EAGVAQSPRYKIIEKRQSVAFWCNPISGHATLYWYQQILGQGPKLLIQFQNNGVVDDSQLPKDRFSAERLKGVDSTLKIQPAKLEDSAVYLCASSLMGGRDQPQHFGDGTRLSIL.

The sample holds one count of this clone. The V and J genes are TRBV7-9 and TRBJ1-4; 7 bases map to TRBD1. The CDR3 extends over 16 amino acids. J gave up 0 bases and V 5 bases, and 6 bases lay outside the gene matches. Germline V gene lookup returns CDR1 SEHNR and CDR2 FQNEAQ (reference sequence). CDR3 residues: CASSRGQLTTNEKLFF. In DNA form, the CDR3 reads TGTGCCAGCAGCCGGGGACAGTTGACAACTAATGAAAAACTGTTTTTT.

The rearrangement links TRBV3-1 (or the pseudogene TRBV3-2) to TRBJ2-5, with 12 bases identical to TRBD2. CDR3 size: 16 residues. Germline values: CDR1 LGHDT, CDR2 YNNKEL (reference sequence). With V trimmed by 1 base and J by 5 bases, 5 bases remained unmatched. CDR3 sequence: CASSQASGGARETQYF. The CDR3 coding sequence is TGTGCCAGCAGCCAAGCTAGCGGGGGGGCCCGTGAGACCCAGTACTTC.

The chain links TRBV19 to TRBJ2-6, with 7 positions matching TRBD2. Germline trimming cut 3 bases from V and 0 bases from J; bases unmatched to any gene: 17. The germline V gene encodes CDR1 LNHDA and CDR2 SQIVND (reference sequence). The CDR3 sequence is 21 residues long. The CDR3 region is CASSIGGEVSGHLSGANVLTF. The CDR3 DNA reads as TGTGCCAGTAGTATTGGGGGGGAGGTATCGGGCCATCTCTCTGGGGCCAACGTCCTGACTTTC. The variable domain in full, completed from reference TRBV19 and TRBJ2-6, reads DGGITQSPKYLFRKEGQNVTLSCEQNLNHDAMYWYRQDPGQGLRLIYYSQIVNDFQKGDIAEGYSVSREKKESFPLTVTSAQKNPTAFYLCASSIGGEVSGHLSGANVLTFGAGSRLTVL.

This clone was seen many times. The chain has TRBV4-3 and TRBJ1-4, with D hard to call. Germline V CDR1 and CDR2: LGHNA, YSLEER. Trimming pared 0 bases from V and 0 bases from J, leaving 11 bases between. The CDR3 has 17 residues. The CDR3 is CASSQDLGSPTNEKLFF. CDR3 nucleotides: TGCGCCAGCAGCCAAGATTTAGGGAGCCCAACTAATGAAAAACTGTTTTTT.

This clone was seen only a few times. The chain is built from TRBV19 and TRBJ1-5; TRBD1 might be the D (6 bases). The CDR3 consists of 13 residues. V was shortened by 4 bases and J by 4 bases, with 8 bases between the two germline ends. Germline V CDR1 and CDR2: LNHDA, SQIVND (reference sequence). For the CDR3, the DNA is TGTGCCAGTAGTACACAGGGAAATCAGCCCCAGCATTTT. Its translation: CASSTQGNQPQHF. Filled out from reference TRBV19 and TRBJ1-5, the complete variable domain reads DGGITQSPKYLFRKEGQNVTLSCEQNLNHDAMYWYRQDPGQGLRLIYYSQIVNDFQKGDIAEGYSVSREKKESFPLTVTSAQKNPTAFYLCASSTQGNQPQHFGDGTRLSIL.

The rearrangement joins TRBV11-2 to TRBJ2-7, with D perhaps matching TRBD2 (5 bases). The CDR3 contains 11 residues. Trimming cost V 5 bases and J 5 bases, with 7 bases left between them. Germline V CDR1 and CDR2: SGHAT, FQNNGV. CDR3 in amino acids: CASSIGDEQYF. In nucleotides, the CDR3 is TGTGCCAGCAGCATCGGGGACGAGCAGTACTTC.

This sequence joins TRBV3-1 (or the pseudogene TRBV3-2) and TRBJ2-5; 8 bases fit TRBD2. Germline-derived CDR1 and CDR2 are LGHDT and YNNKEL (reference sequence). The CDR3 loop spans 14 amino acids. V gave up 5 bases and J gave up 1 base; unmatched junction bases: 3. The DNA of the CDR3 is TGTGCCAGCAGCAGGCGGGGGGTCCAAGAGACCCAGTACTTC. It is translated as CASSRRGVQETQYF.

The gene calls are TRBV6-6 and TRBJ1-4; 8 positions match TRBD1. CDR3 length equals 13 residues. Germline V gene lookup returns CDR1 MNHNY and CDR2 SVGAGI (reference sequence). Losses at the gene ends were 5 bases for V and 10 bases for J; bases not matched to a gene: 6. CDR3 DNA sequence: TGTGCCAGCAGTCAAGGACAGGGTAGAAAACTGTTTTTT. Its protein product is CASSQGQGRKLFF.

In the case of this clone: This CDR3 fails to terminate in the conserved phenylalanine or tryptophan, so it likely reflects a read error. No DNA is shown, since the ends of the CDR3 on it are uncertain; the CDR3 is the one TCRdb lists. The chain employs TRBV27 and TRBJ2-7; the listed D gene, TRBD1, was not tested against the DNA. Termini included, the CDR3 measures 12 amino acids. The germline gives CDR1 MNHEY, CDR2 SMNVEV (reference sequence). The CDR3 region is CASNDLPGHHRI.

This clone has a single count. The chain's CDR3 is CARSPLANRGPNSGNTIYF. As DNA, the CDR3 is TGTGCCAGGTCCCCCTTAGCAAACAGGGGGCCTAACTCTGGAAACACCATATATTTT. This sequence joins TRBV6-4 and TRBJ1-3; TRBD1 matches at 9 bases. Germline V gene data show CDR1 as MRHNA and CDR2 as SNTAGT. V dropped 9 bases and J dropped 0; count of bases not matched to a gene: 18. The CDR3 loop spans 19 amino acids.

The rearrangement joins TRBV4-3 to TRBJ2-3, with D possibly TRBD2 on 5 matching bases. Trimming left V 2 bases short and J 4 bases short, with 7 bases between. CDR3 size: 13 residues. The germline V gene has CDR1 LGHNA and CDR2 YSLEER. CDR3 in DNA: TGCGCCAGCAGCCAACTACTAGCAGATACGCAGTATTTT. Its protein product is CASSQLLADTQYF.

The V gene is TRBV4-1, the J gene TRBJ2-5, with D possibly being TRBD1 (5 bases). CDR3 length: 15 residues. Trimming shortened V by 0 bases and J by 5 bases, and 13 bases separated the two germline ends. CDR1 is MGHRA and CDR2 is YSYEKL in the germline V gene. The chain's CDR3 is CASSQEIGAWETQYF. In DNA, the CDR3 is TGCGCCAGCAGCCAAGAAATAGGGGCATGGGAGACCCAGTACTTC.

This rearrangement joins TRBV7-8 to TRBJ2-5; 12 nucleotides agree with TRBD1. There are 17 residues in the CDR3. The germline V gene has CDR1 SGHVS and CDR2 FQNEAQ. With 5 bases clipped from V and 4 bases from J, the junction kept 11 bases outside the gene matches. CDR3 sequence (DNA): TGTGCCAGCAGCCCCCCTGGGGGGGACAGGGGGCGAGAGACCCAGTACTTC. This gives the protein CASSPPGGDRGRETQYF.